This paragraph covers one T cell receptor (beta chain) sequence. Its antigen is unknown. The length of the CDR3 is 14 residues. The V end lost 4 bases, the J end lost 4 bases, and 10 bases lay between the germline ends. CDR1 is SNHLY, CDR2 FYNNEI, per germline. This sample was taken from a study of T cell responses to AZD1222 COVID-19 vaccine. Whole-study results and caveats: Spike-specific TCR breadth and depth rose after two AZD1222 doses. Clonal diversity may have been underestimated, and the donors were mostly white British, with more females than males. Only a handful of AZD1222 recipients were seropositive at baseline. Researchers took repertoire samples only after the peak T cell response had come.

Generated by immunoSEQ multiplex PCR, the TCRdb table keeps only in-frame clones and is missing some. The sample has 130,000 to 150,000 clones; 85% to 95% are singletons. The clonotype comes from an adult who had recovered from COVID-19. This sample comprised peripheral blood, obtained after recovery from COVID-19. This chain uses TRBV2 with TRBJ2-2, with D unresolved. The CDR3 loop reads CASSAARVTGELFF. Written as DNA, the CDR3 is TGTGCCAGCAGTGCGGCTAGGGTCACCGGGGAGCTGTTTTTT. The full variable domain, with the rest looked up from reference TRBV2 and TRBJ2-2, is EPEVTQTPSHQVTQMGQEVILRCVPISNHLYFYWYRQILGQKVEFLVSFYNNEISEKSEIFDDQFSVERPDGSNFTLKIRSTKLEDSAMYFCASSAARVTGELFFGEGSRLTVL.